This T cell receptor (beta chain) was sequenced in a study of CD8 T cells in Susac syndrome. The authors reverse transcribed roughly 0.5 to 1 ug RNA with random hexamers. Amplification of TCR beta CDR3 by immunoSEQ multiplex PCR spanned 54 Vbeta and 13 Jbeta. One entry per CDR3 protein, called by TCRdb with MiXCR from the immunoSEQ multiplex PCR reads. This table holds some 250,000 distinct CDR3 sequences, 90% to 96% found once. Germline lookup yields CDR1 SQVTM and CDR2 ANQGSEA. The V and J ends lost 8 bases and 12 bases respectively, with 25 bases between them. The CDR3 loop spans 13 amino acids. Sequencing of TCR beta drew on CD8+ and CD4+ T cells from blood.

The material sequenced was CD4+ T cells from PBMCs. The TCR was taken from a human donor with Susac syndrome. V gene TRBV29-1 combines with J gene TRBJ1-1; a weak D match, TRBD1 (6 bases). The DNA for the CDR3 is TGCAGCTCAAACGGTGACCAACAGGGTCTGACTTTCTTT. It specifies CSSNGDQQGLTFF.